The rows below give T cell receptor beta chains drawn from one sample of a study of T cell responses to AZD1222 COVID-19 vaccine. TCRdb's table, derived via immunoSEQ multiplex PCR, lists solely in-frame clones and lacks some. The sample consists of about 59,000 clones, about 88% of them appearing once. The specimen was peripheral blood, collected 28 days after the second AZD1222 dose. The receptor set was obtained from an adult who received the AZD1222 COVID-19 vaccine. The CDR3 runs from the conserved cysteine through the conserved F or W. Clone size is given for some rows only: seen once, a few or many times, or a class if the clone is expanded.

v_call	clone_size	cdr3_aa
TRBV5-4	.	CASSLEGTALRALHF
TRBV9	.	CASSVGPQVTEAFF
TRBV5-1	.	CASSWGAGGTSEAFF
TRBV2	.	CASSDGTGPTNEKLFF
TRBV7-8	few	CASSLPGQASEQYF
TRBV5-5	few	CASSSPSRGHTEAFF
TRBV28	once	CASRFNTGSYEQYF
TRBV7-2	.	CASSLVGGAGYSGNTIYF
TRBV7-2	.	CASSLDNRGTEAFF
TRBV25-1	.	CASSVNREGYTF
TRBV5-1	.	CASSLARETQYF
TRBV5-1	.	CASSLDRVNYEQYF
TRBV2	.	CASSEQQNTEAFF
TRBV29-1	.	CSVVPSSRVGEQYF
TRBV7-9	.	CASSHPGQAFTPSGNTIYF
TRBV28	.	CASSFGPGRLEQYF
TRBV5-1	.	CASSSAGTGGDEQYF
TRBV5-1	.	CASSPGQGNQPQHF
TRBV9	.	CASSGTIAGVYNEQFF
TRBV10-3	once	CAISEGTGRYEQYF
TRBV4-1	.	CASSPLAGEETQYF
TRBV5-4	.	CASSLGGANYNEQFF
TRBV21-1	.	CASSKARGWDGACTDTQYF
TRBV12-3/TRBV12-4	.	CASSLPPNTEAFF